A selection of T cell receptor beta chains follows, all from one sample in a study of regulatory T cells. TCRdb's table, derived via immunoSEQ multiplex PCR, lists solely in-frame clones and lacks some. The sample records about 23,000 clones, about 88% being singletons. The sample consisted of conventional CD4+ T cells sorted from blood. These receptors were obtained from a child aged 10-17 years with CD3G deficiency. CDR3s include the opening cysteine and the closing phenylalanine or tryptophan. The order of the fields is clone size, V gene, D gene, J gene, CDR3 protein, CDR3 DNA. A D gene is named only where the DNA matches it firmly. For some rows the clone size is stated as once, few or many, or as a class when expanded; others skip it.

NA	TRBV7-2	NA	TRBJ2-1	CASSLGHRTNEQFF	TGTGCCAGCAGCTTAGGGCATAGAACCAATGAGCAGTTCTTC
NA	TRBV7-9	TRBD2	TRBJ2-1	CASSLAAGGVRNEQFF	TGTGCCAGCAGCTTAGCAGCGGGAGGAGTGCGTAATGAGCAGTTCTTC
NA	TRBV27	TRBD1	TRBJ2-6	CASSPRTGSSGANVLTF	TGTGCCAGCAGTCCCCGGACAGGTAGCTCTGGGGCCAACGTCCTGACTTTC
NA	TRBV19	NA	TRBJ2-1	CASSIQRGPYEQFF	TGTGCCAGTAGTATCCAGCGCGGACCCTATGAGCAGTTCTTC
NA	TRBV28	TRBD2	TRBJ2-4	CASSPLAGGPLGAKNIQYF	TGTGCCAGCAGTCCCCTAGCGGGAGGTCCCCTTGGAGCCAAAAACATTCAGTACTTC
NA	TRBV19	TRBD2	TRBJ2-1	CASSMEPKREGRWEQFF	TGTGCCAGTAGTATGGAACCTAAGCGGGAGGGCCGGTGGGAGCAGTTCTTC
once	TRBV5-1	NA	TRBJ2-2	CASSLTGNTGELFF	TGCGCCAGCAGCTTGACAGGGAACACCGGGGAGTTGTTTTTT
NA	TRBV7-9	NA	TRBJ2-1	CASSLDWRQQFF	TGTGCCAGCAGCTTAGACTGGCGACAGCAGTTCTTC
NA	TRBV5-1	NA	TRBJ1-1	CASSLAPWGNTEAFF	TGCGCCAGCAGCTTGGCCCCGTGGGGAAACACTGAAGCTTTCTTT
once	TRBV18	TRBD1	TRBJ1-1	CASSRDSRAEAFF	TGTGCCAGCTCACGGGACAGTCGGGCTGAAGCTTTCTTT
NA	TRBV19	TRBD1	TRBJ1-5	CASRWTGGKGESNQPQHF	TGTGCCAGTCGGTGGACAGGAGGTAAGGGGGAGAGCAATCAGCCCCAGCATTTT
NA	TRBV7-6	NA	TRBJ2-7	CASSLGGGEQYF	TGTGCCAGCAGCTTAGGGGGCGGTGAGCAGTACTTC
NA	TRBV5-1	NA	TRBJ1-1	CASSPQVFGVEAFF	TGCGCCAGCAGCCCACAGGTTTTCGGCGTCGAAGCTTTCTTT
NA	TRBV4-1	NA	TRBJ1-2	CASSDEGRKTYGYTF	TGCGCCAGCAGCGATGAAGGCCGAAAGACCTATGGCTACACCTTC
once	TRBV28	NA	TRBJ2-7	CASSFASGVYEQYF	TGTGCCAGCAGTTTTGCATCGGGAGTGTACGAGCAGTACTTC
NA	TRBV6-1	NA	TRBJ2-2	CASSEGVFNTGELFF	TGTGCCAGCAGTGAAGGTGTATTTAACACCGGGGAGCTGTTTTTT
NA	TRBV28	TRBD1	TRBJ2-2	CASSGTGSRGRVGELFF	TGTGCCAGCAGTGGGACAGGGTCCAGGGGGCGCGTCGGGGAGCTGTTTTTT
NA	TRBV7-9	NA	TRBJ1-3	CASSLYMGTGNTIYF	TGTGCCAGCAGCTTATACATGGGTACAGGAAACACCATATATTTT
NA	TRBV6-1	TRBD2	TRBJ2-1	CASMTSGTHEQFF	TGTGCCAGCATGACTAGCGGTACGCATGAGCAGTTCTTC
NA	TRBV5-1	TRBD1	TRBJ2-3	CASSIQGESTDTQYF	TGCGCCAGCAGCATACAGGGGGAAAGCACAGATACGCAGTATTTT
NA	TRBV6-1	NA	TRBJ1-2	CASSPGQNYGYTF	TGTGCCAGCAGCCCGGGACAAAACTATGGCTACACCTTC
once	TRBV6-6	TRBD2	TRBJ2-1	CASRRGLAGRDGEQFF	TGTGCCAGCAGGAGGGGACTAGCGGGTAGAGACGGTGAGCAGTTCTTC
NA	TRBV7-9	NA	TRBJ2-3	CASSPRTGATQYF	TGTGCCAGCAGCCCAAGGACTGGTGCAACGCAGTATTTT
NA	TRBV28	NA	TRBJ2-7	CASKKGGGDKLSEQYF	TGTGCCAGCAAAAAAGGGGGCGGGGATAAACTCTCCGAGCAGTACTTC
NA	TRBV7-3	TRBD2	TRBJ2-5	CASSLREGETQYF	TGTGCCAGCAGCCTAAGGGAGGGAGAGACCCAGTACTTC
NA	TRBV28	NA	TRBJ2-1	CASNDRTIYNEQFF	TGTGCCAGCAACGATAGGACTATCTACAATGAGCAGTTCTTC
NA	TRBV7-8	NA	TRBJ2-3	CASSVQTGVDTQYF	TGTGCCAGCAGCGTTCAAACGGGGGTGGATACGCAGTATTTT
NA	TRBV6-1	NA	TRBJ1-5	CASRSTGSNQPQHF	TGTGCCAGCAGGTCAACGGGGAGCAATCAGCCCCAGCATTTT
NA	TRBV7-8	NA	TRBJ2-3	CASSLARSTDTQYF	TGTGCCAGCAGCTTAGCGCGCAGCACAGATACGCAGTATTTT
NA	TRBV6-6	NA	TRBJ2-7	CASSPGQTYEQYF	TGTGCCAGCAGTCCGGGGCAGACCTACGAGCAGTACTTC
NA	TRBV28	NA	TRBJ1-5	CASSLFRGYGNQPQHF	TGTGCCAGCAGTTTATTCAGGGGCTACGGCAATCAGCCCCAGCATTTT
NA	TRBV28	TRBD2	TRBJ2-3	CASSPAGLAGGRGDTQYF	TGTGCCAGCAGCCCAGCGGGTCTAGCGGGAGGGCGGGGAGATACGCAGTATTTT
NA	TRBV7-9	NA	TRBJ1-4	CASSIYRTGSREKLFF	TGTGCCAGCAGCATCTATAGGACGGGCTCGAGGGAAAAACTGTTTTTT
NA	TRBV5-1	NA	TRBJ1-2	CASSLAGVGQRF	TGCGCCAGCAGCTTGGCCGGCGTGGGGCAGCGCTTC
NA	TRBV11-2	TRBD2	TRBJ2-1	CASSRRTSGRYNEQFF	TGTGCCAGCAGCCGGAGGACTAGCGGGAGGTACAATGAGCAGTTCTTC
NA	TRBV10-3	TRBD2	TRBJ2-2	CAISREGTGELFF	TGTGCCATCAGCCGGGAGGGGACCGGGGAGCTGTTTTTT
NA	TRBV28	NA	TRBJ1-1	CASSNRGYMNTEAFF	TGTGCCAGCAGTAACAGAGGGTATATGAACACTGAAGCTTTCTTT
NA	TRBV28	NA	TRBJ2-7	CASTDGFHEQYF	TGTGCCAGCACGGACGGTTTTCACGAGCAGTACTTC
NA	TRBV6-1	NA	TRBJ1-1	CASRRQPGMTEAFF	TGTGCCAGCAGGCGACAGCCTGGGATGACTGAAGCTTTCTTT
NA	TRBV7-8	TRBD1	TRBJ2-7	CASSLEGQGFHEQYF	TGTGCCAGCAGCTTAGAGGGACAGGGTTTCCACGAGCAGTACTTC